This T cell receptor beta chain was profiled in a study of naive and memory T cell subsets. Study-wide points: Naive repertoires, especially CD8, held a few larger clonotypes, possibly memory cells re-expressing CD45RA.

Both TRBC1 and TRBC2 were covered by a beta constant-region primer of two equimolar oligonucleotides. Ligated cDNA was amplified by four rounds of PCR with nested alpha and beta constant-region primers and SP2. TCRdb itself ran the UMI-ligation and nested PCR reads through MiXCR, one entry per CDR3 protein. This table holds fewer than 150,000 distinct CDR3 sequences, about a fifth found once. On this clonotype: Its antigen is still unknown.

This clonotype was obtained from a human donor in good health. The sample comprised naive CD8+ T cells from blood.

In DNA form, the CDR3 reads TGTGCCAGCAGTTACTCGATCACCGGGACTAGCGGCTACGAGCAGTACTTC. This encodes CASSYSITGTSGYEQYF. The chain recombines TRBV6-5 with TRBJ2-7, with 11 bases aligning to TRBD2. Per the germline V gene, CDR1 is MNHEY and CDR2 is SVGAGI. V lost 0 bases to trimming and J lost 3 bases; unmatched junction nucleotides: 7. The CDR3 loop spans 17 amino acids.